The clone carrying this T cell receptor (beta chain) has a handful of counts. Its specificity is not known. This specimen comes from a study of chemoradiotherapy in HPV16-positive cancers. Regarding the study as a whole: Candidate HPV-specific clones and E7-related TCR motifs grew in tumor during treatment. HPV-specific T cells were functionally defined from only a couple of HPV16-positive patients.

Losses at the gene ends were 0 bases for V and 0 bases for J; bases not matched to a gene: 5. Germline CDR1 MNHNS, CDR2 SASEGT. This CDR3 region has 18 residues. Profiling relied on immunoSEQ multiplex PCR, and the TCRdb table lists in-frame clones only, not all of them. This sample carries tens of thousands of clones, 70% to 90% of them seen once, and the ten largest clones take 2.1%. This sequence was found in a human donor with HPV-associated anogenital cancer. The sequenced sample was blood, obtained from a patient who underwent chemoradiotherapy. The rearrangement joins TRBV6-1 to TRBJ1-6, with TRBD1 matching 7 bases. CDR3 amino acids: CASSEATGISSYNSPLHF. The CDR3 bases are TGTGCCAGCAGTGAAGCGACAGGGATAAGCTCCTATAATTCACCCCTCCACTTT.